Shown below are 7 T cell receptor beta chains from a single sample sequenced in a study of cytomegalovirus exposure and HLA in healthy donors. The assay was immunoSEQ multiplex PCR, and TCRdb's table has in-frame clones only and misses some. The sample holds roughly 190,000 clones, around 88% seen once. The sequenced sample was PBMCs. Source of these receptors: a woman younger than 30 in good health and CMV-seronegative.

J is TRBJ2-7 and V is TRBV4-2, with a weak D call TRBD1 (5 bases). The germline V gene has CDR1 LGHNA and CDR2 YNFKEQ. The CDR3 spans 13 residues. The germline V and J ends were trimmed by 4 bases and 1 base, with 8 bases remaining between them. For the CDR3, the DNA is TGTGCCAGCAGCCGCAGGGATTCCTACGAGCAGTACTTC. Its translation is CASSRRDSYEQYF.

The CDR3 loop is CASSPLTDRNQPQHF. The CDR3 coding sequence is TGTGCCAGCAGCCCGTTGACAGACCGCAATCAGCCCCAGCATTTT. The chain uses TRBV7-8 and TRBJ1-5; D perhaps matches TRBD1 (5 bases). Trimming left V 5 bases short and J 2 bases short, with 13 bases between. Germline V gene data show CDR1 as SGHVS and CDR2 as FQNEAQ. The CDR3 runs to 15 residues.

CDR3 amino acids: CASSVEHGGSSEQFF. DNA of the CDR3: TGTGCCAGCAGCGTAGAACATGGCGGGAGTAGTGAGCAGTTCTTC. The rearrangement links TRBV9 to TRBJ2-1; 7 nucleotides agree with TRBD2. Germline trimming cut 0 bases from V and 9 bases from J; bases unmatched to any gene: 9. Germline lookup yields CDR1 SGDLS and CDR2 YYNGEE. The CDR3 runs to 15 residues.

CDR3 DNA: TGTGCCAGCTTCGAACAGGGGGCGAGATCCTACAATGAGCAGTTCTTC. Residues: CASFEQGARSYNEQFF. V is TRBV2 and J is TRBJ2-1, with TRBD1 matching 9 bases. This CDR3 has 16 amino acids. Per germline, CDR1 SNHLY and CDR2 FYNNEI. V trimming: 8 bases; J trimming: 1 base; junction bases outside the gene matches: 9. The complete variable domain, with remaining parts taken from reference TRBV2 and TRBJ2-1, reads EPEVTQTPSHQVTQMGQEVILRCVPISNHLYFYWYRQILGQKVEFLVSFYNNEISEKSEIFDDQFSVERPDGSNFTLKIRSTKLEDSAMYFCASFEQGARSYNEQFFGPGTRLTVL.

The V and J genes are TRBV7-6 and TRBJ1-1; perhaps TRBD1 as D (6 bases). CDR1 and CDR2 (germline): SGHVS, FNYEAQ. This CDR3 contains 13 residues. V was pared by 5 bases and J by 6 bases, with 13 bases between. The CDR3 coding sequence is TGTGCCAGCAGCCTTAAACAGGGTTCTGAAGCTTTCTTT. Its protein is CASSLKQGSEAFF.

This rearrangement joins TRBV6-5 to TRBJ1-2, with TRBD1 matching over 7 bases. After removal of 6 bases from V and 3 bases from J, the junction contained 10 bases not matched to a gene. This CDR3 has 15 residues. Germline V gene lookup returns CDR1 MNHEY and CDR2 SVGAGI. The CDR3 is CASRPVTGHDYGYTF. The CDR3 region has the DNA TGTGCCAGCAGACCCGTGACAGGGCACGACTATGGCTACACCTTC.

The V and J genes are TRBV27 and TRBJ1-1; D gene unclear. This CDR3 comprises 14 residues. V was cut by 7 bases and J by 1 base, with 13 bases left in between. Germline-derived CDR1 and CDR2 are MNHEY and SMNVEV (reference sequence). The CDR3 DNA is TGTGCCAGCACGAGGGAGGCCTCGAACACTGAAGCTTTCTTT. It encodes CASTREASNTEAFF.